Sequencing of this T cell receptor beta chain was carried out in a study of blood T cell repertoires in COVID-19 (dated by TCRdb to about 2020). Some background on the complete study: Samples covering the acute and convalescent phases of COVID-19 were provided by collaborators in the United States, Italy and Spain. The material from the prospective study consisted of cDNA or gDNA derived from T cells, B-cell-depleted T cells, or PBMCs. Subjects who had been exposed to COVID-19, were actively infected with it, or had recovered from it provided the deeply sampled blood TCRbeta repertoires that made up the dataset. A freely available public database, intended as a resource for researchers studying the immune response to SARS-CoV-2, is where the repertoires were released. Samples were obtained from the ongoing ImmuneRACE study (first 160 participants) and from about 1,300 subjects provided by 6 global collaborators. Nearly every sample came with metadata listing a de-identified subject ID, COVID-19 status, age in years and sex. Where available, HLA class I and class II types were taken from metadata supplied by the sample provider and were not determined by assay-based typing. Results the study describes overall, beyond this receptor: The quantity of clinical and demographic metadata differed by source and by participant and was supplied without curation.

As regards this clone: This receptor's antigen is unknown. Base qualities are not at hand, and no much larger clone is one base apart.

The germline V end is reduced by 5 bases and the J end by 6 bases; junction bases left unmatched: 11. Measured from the cysteine to the phenylalanine, the CDR3 is 16 residues long. CDR3 DNA is the only sequence kept; it has 48 bases, read in frame from the first base. In the germline V gene (reference sequence), CDR1 corresponds to LNHDA and CDR2 to SQIVND. One collaborating source in Seattle enrolled patients while the patients were actively infected and followed the patients over time throughout the course of disease. The collaborating institutions used their own protocols to collect whole blood in K2EDTA tubes. For TCRbeta analysis, collaborators shipped samples as frozen whole blood, isolated PBMCs, or DNA extracted from either of those sample types. The immunoSEQ Assay, a bias-controlled multiplex PCR, was used to amplify TCRbeta CDR3 regions from genomic DNA. The study's own analysis went as follows. The number of nucleated cells in each sample was estimated by amplification of reference gene primers within the assay. To quantify the absolute abundance of each unique TCRbeta CDR3 rearrangement, sequence reads were collapsed and filtered. For each sample, productive Simpson clonality was calculated by taking the square root of Simpson's diversity index across productive rearrangements. Sourced from immuneACCESS, this table was stored by TCRdb with only in-frame sequences that have V and J called. A share of the clones is absent; for the studies checked, an unresolved V gene accounts for under half, and the remainder has no known explanation. V and J calls and clone size come straight from that table; D and trimming were deduced from the DNA. Present in this sample are some 360,000 clones, around 87% of which were seen just once. The ten largest clones capture 2.3% of the sample.

The rearranged segments are TRBV19 and TRBJ2-1; 9 bases in between match TRBD1. This clonotype originated in a woman in her sixties with COVID-19, enrolled during active disease. The sample taken for sequencing was peripheral blood. The DNA sequence reads TGTGCCAGTAGTCCGCCCGGGACAGGGATGCCCAATGAGCAGTTCTTC. Its protein is CASSPPGTGMPNEQFF.